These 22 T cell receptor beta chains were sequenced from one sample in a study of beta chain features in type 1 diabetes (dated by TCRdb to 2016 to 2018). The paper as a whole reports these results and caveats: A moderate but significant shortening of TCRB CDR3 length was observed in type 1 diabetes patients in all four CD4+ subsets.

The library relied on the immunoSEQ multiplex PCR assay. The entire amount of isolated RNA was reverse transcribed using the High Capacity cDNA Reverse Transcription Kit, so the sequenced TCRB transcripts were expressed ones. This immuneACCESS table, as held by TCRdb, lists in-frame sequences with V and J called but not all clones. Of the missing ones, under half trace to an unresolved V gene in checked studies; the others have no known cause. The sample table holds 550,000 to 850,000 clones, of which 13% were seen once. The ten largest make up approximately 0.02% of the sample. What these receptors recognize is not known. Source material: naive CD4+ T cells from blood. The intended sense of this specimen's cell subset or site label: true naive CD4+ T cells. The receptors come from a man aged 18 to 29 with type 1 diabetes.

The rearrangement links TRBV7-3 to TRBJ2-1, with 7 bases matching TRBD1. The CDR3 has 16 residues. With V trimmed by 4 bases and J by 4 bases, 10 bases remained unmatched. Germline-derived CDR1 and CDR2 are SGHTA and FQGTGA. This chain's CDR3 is CASSSGTGTAYNEQFF. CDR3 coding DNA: TGTGCCAGCAGCTCCGGAACCGGGACAGCTTACAATGAGCAGTTCTTC.

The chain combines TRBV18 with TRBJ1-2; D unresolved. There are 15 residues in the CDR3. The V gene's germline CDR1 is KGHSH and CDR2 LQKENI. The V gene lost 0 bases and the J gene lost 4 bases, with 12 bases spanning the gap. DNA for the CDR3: TGTGCCAGCTCACCACCGGCGACTTCGATCTATGGCTACACCTTC. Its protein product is CASSPPATSIYGYTF.

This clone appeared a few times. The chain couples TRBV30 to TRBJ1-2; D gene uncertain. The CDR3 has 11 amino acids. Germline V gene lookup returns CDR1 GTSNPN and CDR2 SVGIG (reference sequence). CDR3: CVGGANYGYTF. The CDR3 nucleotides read TGTGTCGGCGGAGCTAACTATGGCTACACCTTC.

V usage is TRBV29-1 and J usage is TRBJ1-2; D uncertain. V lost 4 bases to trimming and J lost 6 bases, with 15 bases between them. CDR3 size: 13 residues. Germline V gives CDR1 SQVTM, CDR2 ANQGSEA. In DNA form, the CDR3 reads TGCAGCGTTGGCGGCGGCAGCTCTGATGGCTACACCTTC. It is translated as CSVGGGSSDGYTF.

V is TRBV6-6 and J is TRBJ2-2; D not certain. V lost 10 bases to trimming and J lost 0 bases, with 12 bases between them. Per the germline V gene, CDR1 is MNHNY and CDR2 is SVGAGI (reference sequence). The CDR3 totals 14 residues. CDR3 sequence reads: CATADGANTGELFF. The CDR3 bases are TGTGCCACCGCCGACGGAGCGAACACCGGGGAGCTGTTTTTT.

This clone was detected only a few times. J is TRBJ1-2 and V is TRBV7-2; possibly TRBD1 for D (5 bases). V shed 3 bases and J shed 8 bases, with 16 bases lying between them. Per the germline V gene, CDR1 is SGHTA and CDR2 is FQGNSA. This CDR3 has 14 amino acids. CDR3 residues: CASSFQGGGYGYTF. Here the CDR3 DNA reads TGTGCCAGCAGCTTCCAGGGCGGGGGTTACGGCTACACCTTC.

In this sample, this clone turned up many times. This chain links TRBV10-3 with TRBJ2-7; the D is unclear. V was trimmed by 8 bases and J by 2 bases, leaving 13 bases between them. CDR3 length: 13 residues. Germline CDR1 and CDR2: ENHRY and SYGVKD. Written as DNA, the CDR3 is TGTGCCATCGGTAGTGAAGCTCCCTACGAGCAGTACTTC. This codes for CAIGSEAPYEQYF.

The CDR3 region is CASSPRGSVKNIQYF. The CDR3 DNA reads TGCGCCAGCAGCCCCCGGGGTAGCGTCAAAAACATTCAGTACTTC. The rearrangement joins TRBV5-1 to TRBJ2-4; the D gene is possibly TRBD2 (5 bases). The CDR3 sequence is 15 residues long. Germline V gene data show CDR1 as SGHRS and CDR2 as YFSETQ. Trimming removed 4 bases at V and 3 bases at J, with 14 bases between.

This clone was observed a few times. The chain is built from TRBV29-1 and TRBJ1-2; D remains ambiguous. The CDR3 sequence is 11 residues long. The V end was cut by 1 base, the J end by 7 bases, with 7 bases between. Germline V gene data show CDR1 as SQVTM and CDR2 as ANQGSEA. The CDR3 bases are TGCAGCGTTGAAGGTGGAGGTGGCTACACCTTC. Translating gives CSVEGGGGYTF.

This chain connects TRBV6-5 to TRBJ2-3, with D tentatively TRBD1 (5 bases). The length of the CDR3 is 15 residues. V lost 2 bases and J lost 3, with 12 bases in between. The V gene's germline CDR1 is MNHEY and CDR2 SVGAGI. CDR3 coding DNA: TGTGCCAGCAGTTACGACAGACACCTAACAGATACGCAGTATTTT. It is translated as CASSYDRHLTDTQYF.

CDR3 sequence: CASSLTGAGETQYF. CDR3 bases: TGTGCCAGCAGCCTGACAGGGGCGGGGGAGACCCAGTACTTC. This sequence joins TRBV7-9 and TRBJ2-5; 8 bases match TRBD1. CDR1 is SEHNR, CDR2 FQNEAQ, per germline (reference sequence). The CDR3 has 14 amino acids. V was pared by 5 bases and J by 5 bases, with 7 bases of the junction left unmatched.

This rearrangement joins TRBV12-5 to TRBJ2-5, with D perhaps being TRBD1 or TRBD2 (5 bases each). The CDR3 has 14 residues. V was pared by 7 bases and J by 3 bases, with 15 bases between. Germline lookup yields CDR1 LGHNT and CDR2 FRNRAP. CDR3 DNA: TGTGCTAGTGCCCCCGATCGGGGCAAAGAGACCCAGTACTTC. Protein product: CASAPDRGKETQYF. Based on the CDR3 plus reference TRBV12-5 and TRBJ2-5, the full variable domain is DARVTQTPRHKVTEMGQEVTMRCQPILGHNTVFWYRQTMMQGLELLAYFRNRAPLDDSGMPKDRFSAEMPDATLATLKIQPSEPRDSAVYFCASAPDRGKETQYFGPGTRLLVL.

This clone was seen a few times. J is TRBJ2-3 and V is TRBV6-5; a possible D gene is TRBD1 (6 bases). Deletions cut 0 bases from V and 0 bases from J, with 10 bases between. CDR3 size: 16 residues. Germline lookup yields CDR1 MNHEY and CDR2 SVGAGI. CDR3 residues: CASSYSGGTSTDTQYF. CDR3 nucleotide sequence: TGTGCCAGCAGTTACTCAGGGGGTACAAGCACAGATACGCAGTATTTT.

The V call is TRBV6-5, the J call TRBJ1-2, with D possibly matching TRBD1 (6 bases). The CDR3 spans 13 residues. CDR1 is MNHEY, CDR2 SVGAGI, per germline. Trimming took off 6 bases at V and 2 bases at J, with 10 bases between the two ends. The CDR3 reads CASRLRGNYGYTF. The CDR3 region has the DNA TGTGCCAGCAGACTCAGGGGAAACTATGGCTACACCTTC.

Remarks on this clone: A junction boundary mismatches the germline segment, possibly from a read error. The CDR3, as DNA: TGTGCCATCAGTGAATTGGAAGAGACCCGGTACTTC. Protein sequence: CAISELEETRYF. V usage is TRBV10-3 and J usage is TRBJ2-5; no clear D gene. Germline CDR1 reads ENHRY; CDR2 reads SYGVKD. The CDR3 spans 12 residues.

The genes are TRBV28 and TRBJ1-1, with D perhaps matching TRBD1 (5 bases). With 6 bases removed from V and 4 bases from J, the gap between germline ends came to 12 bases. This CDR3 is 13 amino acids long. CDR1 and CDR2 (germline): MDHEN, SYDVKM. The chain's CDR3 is CASRTGGSTEAFF. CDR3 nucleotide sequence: TGTGCCAGCAGGACGGGGGGTTCCACTGAAGCTTTCTTT.

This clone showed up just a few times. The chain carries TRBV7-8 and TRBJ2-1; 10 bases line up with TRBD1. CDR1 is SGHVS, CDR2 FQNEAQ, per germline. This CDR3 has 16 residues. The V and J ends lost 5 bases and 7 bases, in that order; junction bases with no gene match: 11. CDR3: CASSAQRQGAWNEQFF. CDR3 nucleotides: TGTGCCAGCAGCGCGCAACGACAGGGGGCATGGAATGAGCAGTTCTTC. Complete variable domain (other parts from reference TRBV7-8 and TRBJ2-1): GAGVSQSPRYKVAKRGQDVALRCDPISGHVSLFWYQQALGQGPEFLTYFQNEAQLDKSGLPSDRFFAERPEGSVSTLKIQRTQQEDSAVYLCASSAQRQGAWNEQFFGPGTRLTVL.

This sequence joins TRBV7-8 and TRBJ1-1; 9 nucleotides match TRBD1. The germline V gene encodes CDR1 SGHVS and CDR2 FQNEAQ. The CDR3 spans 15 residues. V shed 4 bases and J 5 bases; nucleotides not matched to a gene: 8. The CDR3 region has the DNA TGTGCCAGCAGCTACCTAAGGACAGGGGAAACTGAAGCTTTCTTT. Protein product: CASSYLRTGETEAFF.

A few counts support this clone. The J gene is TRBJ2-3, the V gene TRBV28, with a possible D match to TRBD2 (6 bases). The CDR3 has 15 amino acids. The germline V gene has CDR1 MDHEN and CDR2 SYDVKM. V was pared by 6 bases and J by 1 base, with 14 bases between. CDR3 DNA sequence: TGTGCCAGCAGCTCTTTTTCGGGGGGCACAGATACGCAGTATTTT. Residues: CASSSFSGGTDTQYF. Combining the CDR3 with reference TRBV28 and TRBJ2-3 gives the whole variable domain DVKVTQSSRYLVKRTGEKVFLECVQDMDHENMFWYRQDPGLGLRLIYFSYDVKMKEKGDIPEGYSVSREKKERFSLILESASTNQTSMYLCASSSFSGGTDTQYFGPGTRLTVL.

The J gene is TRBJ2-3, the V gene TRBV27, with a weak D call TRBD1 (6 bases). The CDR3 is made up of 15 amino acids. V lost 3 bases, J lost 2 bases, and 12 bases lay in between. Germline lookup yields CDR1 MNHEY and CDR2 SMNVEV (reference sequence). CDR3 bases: TGTGCCAGCAGTTTCGGGAAGGGGGTCACAGATACGCAGTATTTT. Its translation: CASSFGKGVTDTQYF.

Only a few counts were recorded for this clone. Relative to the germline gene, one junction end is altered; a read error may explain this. The CDR3 loop is CASSEMKTEAFF. CDR3 nucleotide sequence: TGTGCCAGCAGCGAAATGAAAACTGAAGCTTTCTTT. The chain is built from TRBV7-9 and TRBJ1-1; D remains unclear. The CDR3 spans 12 residues. Germline CDR1 and CDR2: SEHNR and FQNEAQ (reference sequence).

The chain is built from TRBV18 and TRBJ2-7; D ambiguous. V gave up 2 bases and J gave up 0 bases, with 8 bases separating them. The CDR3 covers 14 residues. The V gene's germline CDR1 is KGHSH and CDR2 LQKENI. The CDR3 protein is CASSPSRSSYEQYF. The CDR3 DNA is TGTGCCAGCTCACCAAGCAGGAGCTCCTACGAGCAGTACTTC.